This T cell receptor beta chain derives from a study of shared clonotypes between healthy human individuals. V lost 4 bases to trimming and J lost 0 bases, with 7 bases between them. The length of the CDR3 is 13 residues. Germline V CDR1 and CDR2: SQVTM, ANQGSEA. Overall study findings and caveats: Represented genetic and exposure-history diversity was restricted by having few donors. Generation probabilities of non-shared clonotypes were lower (relative to those shared by all four donors). In the sorted subsets, rarefaction showed sequencing was incomplete despite large depth.

Turning to this clone: No antigen is known for it. This same CDR3 is encoded by further DNA sequences in the sample.

Profiled with immunoSEQ multiplex PCR; TCRdb holds only in-frame clones, not every one. The repertoire consists of a few million clones, with under 97% occurring once and the leading ten covering over 0.1%. The study separated CD4+ cells into CD45RA+ naive and CD45RA-negative memory subsets. The rearrangement links TRBV29-1 to TRBJ2-1, with D perhaps given as TRBD1 or TRBD2 (5 bases each). Sequencing was done on a sample of naive CD4+ T cells sorted from blood. The subset is: CD45RA+ positively selected. The TCR originated in a man younger than 30 in good health. The CDR3 sequence is CSVGGSSYNEQFF. CDR3 in DNA: TGCAGCGTTGGGGGGAGCTCCTACAATGAGCAGTTCTTC.